The 22 T cell receptor beta chains listed next were all sequenced from one sample in a study of early T cells in non-severe SARS-CoV-2 infection. Each CDR3 protein is one row after TCRdb ran MiXCR on the 5' RACE reads. Of 81,000 or so distinct CDR3 sequences in the sample, 10% to 15% were seen once. Sequencing was performed on whole blood. The receptors originated from an adult who was a healthcare worker with PCR-confirmed SARS-CoV-2 infection or an uninfected control (not recorded which).

This clonotype was seen a few times. V and J are TRBV12-5 and TRBJ1-1; the D is unclear. Trimming took off 8 bases at V and 1 base at J, with 11 bases between the two ends. CDR3 length: 13 residues. Looked up from germline, CDR1 is LGHNT and CDR2 is FRNRAP. CDR3 DNA sequence: TGTGCTAGTAGGTTTGCGGGGAACACTGAAGCTTTCTTT. Encoded protein: CASRFAGNTEAFF.

This clonotype was counted between two and nine times. V gene TRBV7-3 combines with J gene TRBJ2-3, with TRBD2 matching 8 bases. Germline CDR1 is SGHTA and CDR2 is FQGTGA. The CDR3 has 16 residues. The J segment lost 5 bases and the V segment lost 1 base, leaving 8 bases of the junction unmatched. CDR3: CASSLKSAGEGDTQYF. DNA for the CDR3: TGTGCCAGCAGCTTAAAGTCAGCGGGAGAGGGAGATACGCAGTATTTT.

The table lists this clonotype with many counts. The genes are TRBV12-3 or TRBV12-4 and TRBJ2-1; D might be TRBD2 (5 bases). With 0 bases removed from V and 3 bases from J, the gap between germline ends came to 9 bases. The length of the CDR3 is 15 residues. CDR3: CASSLAGRSYNEQFF. For the CDR3, the DNA is TGTGCCAGCAGTTTAGCGGGGAGAAGCTACAATGAGCAGTTCTTC.

This clonotype occurred a few times. V gene TRBV18 combines with J gene TRBJ2-1; 9 bases are a match to TRBD2. The germline gives CDR1 KGHSH, CDR2 LQKENI. V trimming: 6 bases; J trimming: 9 bases; junction bases outside the gene matches: 21. This CDR3 has 18 residues. The CDR3 DNA reads as TGTGCCAGCTCCTTTAGTAGTTCCGGGACTAGCCAGCTTGGTGAGCAGTTCTTC. This translates into CASSFSSSGTSQLGEQFF. Based on the CDR3 plus reference TRBV18 and TRBJ2-1, the full variable domain is NAGVMQNPRHLVRRRGQEARLRCSPMKGHSHVYWYRQLPEEGLKFMVYLQKENIIDESGMPKERFSAEFPKEGPSILRIQQVVRGDSAAYFCASSFSSSGTSQLGEQFFGPGTRLTVL.

The rearrangement uses TRBV28 and TRBJ2-7, with 8 nucleotides matching TRBD1. Germline V gene lookup returns CDR1 MDHEN and CDR2 SYDVKM. CDR3 length: 14 amino acids. J was trimmed by 4 bases and V by 2 bases; bases with no gene match: 4. The CDR3: CASSLGTGSYEQYF. Written as DNA, the CDR3 is TGTGCCAGCAGTTTAGGGACAGGTAGTTACGAGCAGTACTTC.

V and J are TRBV12-3 or TRBV12-4 and TRBJ1-2; TRBD1 agrees at 9 bases. The CDR3 sequence is 15 residues long. V was clipped by 6 bases and J by 3 bases; unmatched bases: 8. As DNA, the CDR3 is TGTGCCAGCAGAGGACAGGGGCCGCAGGACTATGGCTACACCTTC. The encoded protein is CASRGQGPQDYGYTF.

A few counts support this clonotype. V usage is TRBV28 and J usage is TRBJ2-3; 7 nucleotides match TRBD1. This CDR3 region has 13 residues. Trimming took 6 bases from V and 5 from J; bases not matched to a gene: 5. CDR1 is MDHEN and CDR2 is SYDVKM in the germline V gene. CDR3 sequence reads: CASRQTGLDTQYF. As DNA, the CDR3 is TGTGCCAGCAGACAGACAGGGTTAGATACGCAGTATTTT.

The gene calls are TRBV2 and TRBJ2-3, with TRBD2 identical over 13 bases. From germline, CDR1 is SNHLY and CDR2 FYNNEI. This CDR3 has 15 residues. V trimming: 4 bases; J trimming: 5 bases; junction bases outside the gene matches: 3. CDR3 in DNA: TGTGCCAGCAGTGCGGGACTAGCGGGGCTAGATACGCAGTATTTT. Translating it yields CASSAGLAGLDTQYF.

The sample holds one count of this clonotype. V is TRBV5-1 and J is TRBJ1-2, with a tentative D call TRBD1 (6 bases). V dropped 2 bases and J dropped 4 bases, with 9 bases sitting between them. The CDR3 is made up of 13 amino acids. Germline-derived CDR1 and CDR2 are SGHRS and YFSETQ. Here the CDR3 DNA reads TGCGCCAGCAGCTTTGGACAGAGCTATGGCTACACCTTC. Its translation is CASSFGQSYGYTF.

The rearrangement uses TRBV27 and TRBJ1-5, with no clear D. Germline loops: CDR1 MNHEY, CDR2 SMNVEV (reference sequence). The V and J ends lost 6 bases and 5 bases respectively, with 8 bases between them. CDR3 length: 12 amino acids. The CDR3 here is CASRSGDQPQHF. The CDR3 DNA reads TGTGCCAGCAGATCTGGGGATCAGCCCCAGCATTTT.

This clonotype came up a few times. V usage is TRBV5-8 and J usage is TRBJ1-1, with D unresolved. The CDR3 has 14 residues. CDR1 is SGHTS and CDR2 is YDEGEE in the germline V gene. V was shortened by 7 bases and J by 5 bases, with 18 bases between the two germline ends. The chain's CDR3 is CASPGAGEATEAFF. The CDR3 DNA sequence: TGTGCCAGCCCCGGTGCCGGGGAGGCTACTGAAGCTTTCTTT.

The chain combines TRBV11-1 with TRBJ2-5; the D gene is possibly TRBD2 (5 bases). With 1 base removed from V and 5 bases from J, the gap between germline ends came to 11 bases. This CDR3 is 14 amino acids long. The germline V gene has CDR1 SGHAT and CDR2 FQDESV (reference sequence). CDR3 in amino acids: CASSLELVGETQYF. The CDR3 nucleotides read TGTGCCAGCAGCTTAGAACTAGTGGGTGAGACCCAGTACTTC.

This clonotype was seen ten or more times. This chain uses TRBV5-1 with TRBJ2-2; D might be TRBD1 (6 bases). V shed 6 bases and J shed 8 bases, with 17 bases lying between them. This CDR3 contains 14 residues. Germline V lookup: CDR1 SGHRS, CDR2 YFSETQ. CDR3 nucleotides: TGCGCCAGCACCCGGACAGCCTCTCTAGGGGAGCTGTTTTTT. It translates to CASTRTASLGELFF.

This clonotype was seen at least ten times. J is TRBJ1-1 and V is TRBV29-1; D possibly corresponds to TRBD1 (6 bases). Germline lookup yields CDR1 SQVTM and CDR2 ANQGSEA. CDR3 length: 14 amino acids. Trimming shortened V by 7 bases and J by 6 bases, and 21 bases separated the two germline ends. In nucleotides, the CDR3 is TGCAGCGCTTGTTCAGTCGGGGGCTGGCCTGAAGCTTTCTTT. Amino acid sequence: CSACSVGGWPEAFF.

This clonotype has a handful of counts. The gene calls are TRBV7-9 and TRBJ2-7; D is possibly TRBD2 (5 bases). The V end was cut by 4 bases, the J end by 3 bases, with 13 bases between. The CDR3 sequence is 14 residues long. The germline gives CDR1 SEHNR, CDR2 FQNEAQ (reference sequence). The DNA of the CDR3 is TGTGCCAGCAGCTCAGGACTGAAGAGCTACGAGCAGTACTTC. It translates to CASSSGLKSYEQYF.

This chain uses TRBV23-1 with TRBJ2-3; D may match TRBD1 or TRBD2 (6 bases each). TRBV23-1 is an ORF, with its function uncertain. V lost 0 bases to trimming and J lost 2 bases, with 27 bases between them. This CDR3 is 21 amino acids long. The chain's CDR3 is CASSQSSGRGGSVGFTDTQYF. The CDR3, as DNA: TGCGCCAGCAGTCAATCGTCCGGGAGAGGGGGTTCCGTCGGGTTCACAGATACGCAGTATTTT.

The J gene is TRBJ1-1, the V gene TRBV20-1; unclear D gene. Germline CDR1 reads DFQATT; CDR2 reads SNEGSKA (reference sequence). The CDR3 runs 12 residues. V shed 5 bases and J shed 1 base, with 8 bases lying between them. The CDR3, as DNA: TGCAGTGCTCCGGAGGGGAACACTGAAGCTTTCTTT. It is translated as CSAPEGNTEAFF.

This chain connects TRBV7-9 to TRBJ2-7; D remains unclear. This CDR3 region has 14 residues. Germline-derived CDR1 and CDR2 are SEHNR and FQNEAQ (reference sequence). The ends were cut back, 4 bases at V and 3 bases at J, with 13 bases in the middle. CDR3 sequence reads: CASSSTLTGYEQYF. The CDR3, as DNA: TGTGCCAGCAGCTCCACCCTAACGGGCTACGAGCAGTACTTC. The complete variable domain, with remaining parts taken from reference TRBV7-9 and TRBJ2-7, reads DTGVSQNPRHKITKRGQNVTFRCDPISEHNRLYWYRQTLGQGPEFLTYFQNEAQLEKSRLLSDRFSAERPKGSFSTLEIQRTEQGDSAMYLCASSSTLTGYEQYFGPGTRLTVT.

The CDR3 protein is CSATPGQAIREQFF. CDR3 sequence (DNA): TGCAGTGCCACCCCGGGACAGGCAATCAGGGAGCAGTTCTTC. The rearrangement links TRBV20-1 to TRBJ2-1, with 8 bases aligning to TRBD1. Trimming cost V 6 bases and J 10 bases; bases outside gene matches: 14. CDR3 length: 14 residues. Germline V gene sequence: CDR1 DFQATT, CDR2 SNEGSKA (reference sequence).

This clonotype showed up just a few times. For the CDR3, the DNA is TGCAGGCTAAGGTGGGGGGACACTGAAGCTTTCTTT. The encoded protein is CRLRWGDTEAFF. The chain is built from TRBV20-1 and TRBJ1-1; a possible D gene is TRBD1 (5 bases). The CDR3 has 12 amino acids. CDR1 and CDR2 from the germline V gene are DFQATT and SNEGSKA (reference sequence).

This clonotype has more than one count but fewer than ten. The chain recombines TRBV3-1 with TRBJ2-1, with 13 bases that match TRBD2. CDR1 and CDR2 (germline): LGHDT, YNNKEL (reference sequence). This CDR3 contains 18 residues. The V and J ends lost 4 bases and 4 bases, in that order; junction bases with no gene match: 10. The CDR3 sequence is CASSRLGLAGLEYNEQFF. The CDR3 nucleotides are TGTGCCAGCAGCCGATTGGGACTAGCGGGGCTAGAATACAATGAGCAGTTCTTC.

The V gene is TRBV7-2, the J gene TRBJ2-2; 9 nucleotides align to TRBD2. This CDR3 is built from 16 residues. Germline loops: CDR1 SGHTA, CDR2 FQGNSA. V dropped 1 base and J dropped 3; count of bases not matched to a gene: 3. The CDR3 DNA is TGTGCCAGCAGCTTAGGCGGGAGGGCCGACACCGGGGAGCTGTTTTTT. It codes for CASSLGGRADTGELFF.